This TCR beta chain was identified in a study of blood T cell repertoires in COVID-19. Overall study: T cells, B-cell-depleted T cells, or PBMCs supplied cDNA or gDNA.

The method was immunoSEQ multiplex PCR; TCRdb's version includes in-frame clones alone and lacks a portion of them. This table has 310,000 or so clones, over 75% appearing once. The CDR3 has 17 amino acids. In germline, CDR1 is LGHNA, CDR2 YNFKEQ. The V segment lost 4 bases and the J segment 3 bases; nucleotides outside the gene matches: 10. V usage is TRBV4-2 and J usage is TRBJ1-2; TRBD1 matches 11 bases. The sequenced sample consisted of peripheral blood. The sequence came from a woman in her fifties or sixties with active or convalescent COVID-19. This CDR3 reads CASSPRTGGIGDYGYTF. The CDR3 DNA sequence: TGTGCCAGCAGCCCAAGGACAGGGGGCATTGGAGACTATGGCTACACCTTC.